This T cell receptor (beta chain) appears in the sequencing data of a study of cytomegalovirus exposure and HLA in healthy donors. Findings of the study overall: In an earlier analysis, most TCR beta V segments were productive about 87% or about 30% of the time. There were under 200 TCR beta chains listed as cytomegalovirus-associated. Sequencing had likely introduced a cluster of highly shared sequence variants as an artifact. Later on, a genetic analysis was performed. It linked a missense variant in DCLRE1C with V- and J-gene trimming of TCR beta.

PCR amplification relied on 60 Vbeta primers (plus 13 Jbeta primers). TCRdb keeps only in-frame clones here, not all; method: immunoSEQ multiplex PCR. The sample lists around 140,000 clones; more than 70% were seen once. This clone was detected only once. Its target is unknown. Trimming left V 3 bases short and J 3 bases short, with 9 bases between. Germline loops: CDR1 KGHSH, CDR2 LQKENI. The CDR3 covers 13 residues. The chain recombines TRBV18 with TRBJ2-7, with a tentative D call TRBD1 (5 bases). Material for sequencing was PBMCs. The sequence derives from a male donor in good health and CMV-seronegative. CDR3 amino acids: CASSPRQSYEQYF. Here the CDR3 DNA reads TGTGCCAGCTCACCGCGACAGAGCTACGAGCAGTACTTC.